This T cell receptor beta chain was profiled in a study of OX40 agonist ivuxolimab in advanced cancers. Study-wide context: Patients' therapy was ivuxolimab, an antibody that acts as an agonist of OX40 (CD134). Checkpoint inhibitors had been given previously to 40% of patients. General observations from the study: There was clonal expansion of CD4+ and CD8+ blood T cells by week 6 at 0.1 to 3.0 mg/kg.

Germline CDR1 MDHEN, CDR2 SYDVKM. Trimming at V came to 2 bases and at J to 4 bases, leaving 6 bases not matched to a gene. The CDR3 contains 16 residues. Produced via immunoSEQ multiplex PCR; TCRdb's table is partial and in-frame only. The table shows 70,000 to 85,000 clones, with 88% occurring only once. Turning to this clone: Its antigen remains unidentified.

This receptor was obtained from an adult with an advanced solid tumor such as melanoma, head and neck, liver or kidney cancer. The source was CD4+ or CD8+ T cells sorted from blood, collected in a trial of the OX40 agonist ivuxolimab. The chain joins TRBV28 to TRBJ2-3, with 10 bases fitting TRBD1. The CDR3 nucleotides read TGTGCCAGCAGTTTAGGACAGGGGGGGTTTTCAGATACGCAGTATTTT. This translates into CASSLGQGGFSDTQYF.